This T cell receptor beta chain was sequenced in a study of CD8 T cells in Susac syndrome. Looking at the study overall: Sequencing included Susac syndrome patients, 5 or 6 of them with active disease and roughly eight in remission.

The trim removed 7 bases at V and 10 bases at J, leaving 0 bases unmatched. The CDR3 covers 11 residues. TEMRA cells were FACS-enriched and CD8+ and CD4+ T cells negatively isolated. Random-hexamer reverse transcription was applied to about 0.45 to 1 ug RNA. The CDR3 of TCR beta was amplified by immunoSEQ multiplex PCR across 54 Vbeta and 13 Jbeta. TCRdb reprocessed the immunoSEQ multiplex PCR reads via MiXCR and lists one record per CDR3 protein. The sample lists around 200,000 distinct CDR3 sequences, 90% to 95% occurring once. The material sequenced was CD4+ T cells from PBMCs. The chain joins TRBV12-3 or TRBV12-4 to TRBJ2-6; 8 nucleotides align to TRBD1. The clonotype originates from a human donor with Susac syndrome. The CDR3 sequence: CASNRGNVLTF. CDR3 coding DNA: TGTGCCAGCAACAGGGGGAACGTCCTGACTTTC.